The 18 T cell receptor beta chains in this list originate from one sample, sequenced in a study of cytotoxic CD8 clonotypes in ibrutinib-treated CLL. Using immunoSEQ multiplex PCR, the repertoire was profiled, and TCRdb retains in-frame clones only, with some absent. This sample has just over 200,000 clones, with 70% found just once. This specimen was PBMCs, taken after 12 months of ibrutinib treatment. The receptors were sampled from a human donor with chronic lymphocytic leukemia.

The J gene is TRBJ2-7, the V gene TRBV6-5, with 8 bases lining up with TRBD2. The CDR3 runs 12 residues. Trimming removed 11 bases from V and 0 bases from J; junction bases left unmatched: 3. CDR1 and CDR2 from the germline V gene are MNHEY and SVGAGI. CDR3 sequence (DNA): TGTGCCTCCCGGGAGGGCTCCTACGAGCAGTACTTC. Translated: CASREGSYEQYF.

In the case of this clone: The same CDR3 also results from other DNA sequences found in this sample. The genes are TRBV30 and TRBJ1-4; the D is unclear. V lost 1 base and J 3 bases, leaving 9 bases between the germline ends. This CDR3 region has 14 residues. Germline V gene lookup returns CDR1 GTSNPN and CDR2 SVGIG (reference sequence). The CDR3 loop is CAWSGGLPNEKLFF. The DNA for the CDR3 is TGTGCCTGGAGTGGAGGGCTACCTAATGAAAAACTGTTTTTT.

This clone was seen once. V gene TRBV19 combines with J gene TRBJ2-3; D uncertain. The CDR3 loop spans 13 amino acids. Germline loops: CDR1 LNHDA, CDR2 SQIVND (reference sequence). Trimming stripped 4 bases from V and 4 bases from J, with 9 bases between. This CDR3 reads CASSRAAADTQYF. The CDR3 nucleotides read TGTGCCAGTAGTAGGGCAGCCGCAGATACGCAGTATTTT.

V is TRBV30 and J is TRBJ1-4; 7 bases map to TRBD1. There are 16 residues in the CDR3. Germline CDR1 GTSNPN, CDR2 SVGIG (reference sequence). The J segment lost 1 base and the V segment lost 2 bases, leaving 7 bases of the junction unmatched. Here the CDR3 DNA reads TGTGCCTGGAGTTTGAGACAGGGAATAACTAATGAAAAACTGTTTTTT. It yields the protein CAWSLRQGITNEKLFF.

The chain couples TRBV7-3 to TRBJ1-1; D is undetermined. The germline V and J ends were trimmed by 5 bases and 0 bases, with 7 bases remaining between them. Germline CDR1 and CDR2: SGHTA and FQGTGA. The CDR3 extends over 13 amino acids. Written as DNA, the CDR3 is TGTGCCAGCAGCCCAACATTGAACACTGAAGCTTTCTTT. Translating gives CASSPTLNTEAFF.

In this sample, this clone turned up a few times. J is TRBJ1-4 and V is TRBV5-1; weak D call: TRBD1 (5 bases). The CDR3 sequence is 15 residues long. V was trimmed by 2 bases and J by 7 bases, leaving 15 bases between them. Germline V gene lookup returns CDR1 SGHRS and CDR2 YFSETQ. The CDR3 sequence is CASSFSAGDGEKLFF. CDR3 sequence (DNA): TGCGCCAGCAGCTTTTCTGCCGGGGACGGTGAAAAACTGTTTTTT.

The chain uses TRBV30 and TRBJ2-1; D ambiguous. The CDR3 runs to 14 residues. Germline lookup yields CDR1 GTSNPN and CDR2 SVGIG (reference sequence). The ends were cut back, 5 bases at V and 0 bases at J, with 11 bases in the middle. The CDR3 loop reads CAWGRVSSYNEQFF. CDR3 nucleotides: TGTGCCTGGGGACGTGTGAGCTCCTACAATGAGCAGTTCTTC.

The chain carries TRBV12-2 and TRBJ2-3; TRBD1, the D gene given by the table, was not confirmed from the DNA. TRBV12-2 is recorded as a pseudogene. The CDR3 sequence is 15 residues long. The CDR3 DNA sequence: TGTGCAAGTCGCCTCCGGGACAGAAGCACAGATACGCAGTATTTT. Translation: CASRLRDRSTDTQYF.

V and J are TRBV5-5 and TRBJ1-4; the D is unclear. Trimming left V 3 bases short and J 0 bases short, with 12 bases between. From germline, CDR1 is SGHKS and CDR2 YYEKEE (reference sequence). CDR3 size: 16 residues. The CDR3 sequence: CASSYGRWATNEKLFF. As DNA, the CDR3 is TGTGCCAGCAGCTATGGGAGGTGGGCAACTAATGAAAAACTGTTTTTT.

The CDR3 loop reads CASSRTGLDGYTF. The CDR3 DNA reads as TGTGCCAGCAGCCGGACAGGTCTTGATGGCTACACCTTC. The chain uses TRBV7-9 and TRBJ1-2; TRBD1 aligns across 7 bases. Germline V gene lookup returns CDR1 SEHNR and CDR2 FQNEAQ (reference sequence). CDR3 length: 13 residues. Trimming at V came to 5 bases and at J to 6 bases, leaving 6 bases not matched to a gene.

Many counts were recorded for this clone. Other DNA sequences in the same sample also yield this CDR3. The chain uses TRBV30 and TRBJ1-1, with D possibly TRBD1 on 5 matching bases. V lost 0 bases, J lost 2 bases, and 7 bases lay in between. Germline lookup yields CDR1 GTSNPN and CDR2 SVGIG (reference sequence). The CDR3 contains 13 residues. CDR3 region: CAWSVTENTEAFF. In DNA, the CDR3 is TGTGCCTGGAGTGTGACAGAAAACACTGAAGCTTTCTTT.

The chain couples TRBV7-3 to TRBJ1-2; 11 nucleotides match TRBD1. This CDR3 is built from 16 residues. CDR1 and CDR2 (germline): SGHTA, FQGTGA. V was pared by 4 bases and J by 8 bases, with 12 bases of the junction left unmatched. DNA for the CDR3: TGTGCCAGCAGCTCCGGACAGGGGGCGATCTATGACGGCTACACCTTC. It codes for CASSSGQGAIYDGYTF.

The rearrangement joins TRBV4-1 to TRBJ1-2, with 8 bases identical to TRBD1. V was pared by 1 base and J by 5 bases, with 9 bases of the junction left unmatched. The CDR3 consists of 16 residues. The germline gives CDR1 MGHRA, CDR2 YSYEKL. The CDR3 loop is CASSQVSGQAAYGYTF. The CDR3 bases are TGCGCCAGCAGCCAAGTATCGGGACAGGCGGCGTATGGCTACACCTTC.

This chain connects TRBV5-4 to TRBJ2-1; 9 nucleotides match TRBD2. The CDR3 spans 16 residues. Germline-derived CDR1 and CDR2 are SGHNT and YYREEE (reference sequence). V lost 4 bases, J lost 3 bases, and 8 bases stayed unmatched. The CDR3 bases are TGTGCCAGCAGCCTTCCGGGTAGCGGGAGCTACAATGAGCAGTTCTTC. Encoded protein: CASSLPGSGSYNEQFF.

V gene TRBV7-3 combines with J gene TRBJ2-1; D is unresolved. Trimming left V 2 bases short and J 5 bases short, with 10 bases between. The CDR3 is 14 residues long. The V gene's germline CDR1 is SGHTA and CDR2 FQGTGA. The CDR3 DNA reads TGTGCCAGCAGCTTACAGGACGGCAACAATGAGCAGTTCTTC. It specifies CASSLQDGNNEQFF.

This clone was seen a handful of times. The chain carries TRBV2 and TRBJ2-5; D uncertain. CDR1 SNHLY and CDR2 FYNNEI come from the germline V gene. The CDR3 contains 12 residues. V shed 2 bases and J shed 7 bases, with 8 bases lying between them. CDR3 bases: TGTGCCAGCAGTGAATTCGTCTCGACCCAGTACTTC. Its protein product is CASSEFVSTQYF.

The chain recombines TRBV9 with TRBJ1-2; TRBD1 is a possible D gene (5 bases). V dropped 0 bases and J dropped 3 bases, with 9 bases sitting between them. This CDR3 contains 14 residues. Germline CDR1 SGDLS, CDR2 YYNGEE. The CDR3 loop reads CASSVGTGYYGYTF. The CDR3 DNA is TGTGCCAGCAGCGTAGGAACAGGATACTATGGCTACACCTTC.

This clone was detected only once. Germline is not matched at one junction end, which may reflect a read error. This chain links TRBV18 with TRBJ2-7, with 8 nucleotides matching TRBD1. Germline-derived CDR1 and CDR2 are KGHSH and LQKENI. The CDR3 runs 14 residues. The CDR3 nucleotides read TGTGCCAGCTCACCGGGACAGGATCGACCCCCCCTACTCTTC. It specifies CASSPGQDRPPLLF.